Below, 10 T cell receptor beta chains from the same sample are listed, as sequenced in a study of OX40 agonist ivuxolimab in advanced cancers. The table came from immunoSEQ multiplex PCR; TCRdb's copy has only in-frame clones and leaves some out. The sample consists of 70,000 to 95,000 clones, 94% of them appearing once. The sequencing here drew on CD4+ or CD8+ T cells sorted from blood, taken in a trial of the OX40 agonist ivuxolimab. The receptors shown here come from an adult with an advanced solid tumor such as melanoma, head and neck, liver or kidney cancer.

The genes are TRBV5-1 and TRBJ2-3, with TRBD2 matching 13 bases. This CDR3 contains 16 residues. Germline V gene sequence: CDR1 SGHRS, CDR2 YFSETQ. J gave up 2 bases and V 4 bases, and 4 bases lay outside the gene matches. The chain's CDR3 is CASSTGTSGITDTQYF. The CDR3 DNA reads TGCGCCAGCAGCACAGGGACTAGCGGGATCACAGATACGCAGTATTTT. Full variable domain (missing parts from reference TRBV5-1 and TRBJ2-3): KAGVTQTPRYLIKTRGQQVTLSCSPISGHRSVSWYQQTPGQGLQFLFEYFSETQRNKGNFPGRFSGRQFSNSRSEMNVSTLELGDSALYLCASSTGTSGITDTQYFGPGTRLTVL.

The chain uses TRBV19 and TRBJ1-1; possibly TRBD1 for D (6 bases). The CDR3 covers 15 residues. Trimming stripped 6 bases from V and 3 bases from J, with 17 bases between. The germline gives CDR1 LNHDA, CDR2 SQIVND (reference sequence). The CDR3 DNA follows: TGTGCCAGTAGCATCTGGGGGGCGGGAGACACTGAAGCTTTCTTT. It codes for CASSIWGAGDTEAFF.

Here the CDR3 reads CASSLERGVGTDTQYF. The CDR3 region has the DNA TGTGCCAGCAGCTTGGAGCGGGGGGTGGGCACAGATACGCAGTATTTT. This chain uses TRBV5-8 with TRBJ2-3, with 9 nucleotides matching TRBD2. Germline V gives CDR1 SGHTS, CDR2 YDEGEE. The CDR3 covers 16 residues. Losses at the gene ends were 0 bases for V and 1 base for J; bases not matched to a gene: 3.

This chain connects TRBV15 to TRBJ1-5; D is possibly TRBD1 (5 bases). This CDR3 has 12 residues. V was trimmed by 8 bases and J by 7 bases, leaving 12 bases between them. Per germline, CDR1 LNHNV and CDR2 YYDKDF (reference sequence). CDR3: CATQGAGQPQHF. In nucleotides, the CDR3 is TGTGCCACCCAGGGAGCGGGGCAGCCCCAGCATTTT.

The rearrangement joins TRBV12-5 to TRBJ2-4; no firm D call. V shed 7 bases and J shed 9 bases, with 16 bases lying between them. The CDR3 contains 13 residues. Germline CDR1 is LGHNT and CDR2 is FRNRAP. The CDR3 protein is CASAQGSGAIQYF. The CDR3 nucleotides are TGTGCTAGTGCTCAAGGCTCCGGAGCCATTCAGTACTTC. Using reference TRBV12-5 and TRBJ2-4 for the parts outside the CDR3, the full variable domain is DARVTQTPRHKVTEMGQEVTMRCQPILGHNTVFWYRQTMMQGLELLAYFRNRAPLDDSGMPKDRFSAEMPDATLATLKIQPSEPRDSAVYFCASAQGSGAIQYFGAGTRLSVL.

CDR3 in DNA: TGTGCCAGCAGTTTATCTTTAGATTTGGGACTAGCACAGTACAATGAGCAGTTCTTC. It encodes CASSLSLDLGLAQYNEQFF. V gene TRBV27 combines with J gene TRBJ2-1; 9 bases are a match to TRBD2. Germline values: CDR1 MNHEY, CDR2 SMNVEV (reference sequence). The V segment lost 0 bases and the J segment 4 bases; nucleotides outside the gene matches: 13. The CDR3 is 19 residues long.

V is TRBV7-8 and J is TRBJ2-7; D unresolved. Trimming took off 2 bases at V and 5 bases at J, with 16 bases between the two ends. CDR3 length: 15 amino acids. In germline, CDR1 is SGHVS, CDR2 FQNEAQ. Here the CDR3 DNA reads TGTGCCAGCAGCTTACCTCGGGTAGGCGGAAACGAGCAGTACTTC. Translated: CASSLPRVGGNEQYF.

The rearrangement joins TRBV15 to TRBJ2-2; D unclear. The V and J ends lost 5 bases and 1 base respectively, with 11 bases between them. Looked up from germline, CDR1 is LNHNV and CDR2 is YYDKDF (reference sequence). The CDR3 runs to 15 residues. CDR3 loop: CATSRRRKNTGELFF. DNA of the CDR3: TGTGCCACCAGCCGACGGCGGAAGAACACCGGGGAGCTGTTTTTT.

This clone occurred once. This chain links TRBV4-3 with TRBJ1-1; D might be TRBD1 (6 bases). The CDR3 loop spans 17 amino acids. Deletions cut 4 bases from V and 0 bases from J, with 18 bases between. The germline V gene has CDR1 LGHNA and CDR2 YSLEER. CDR3 protein: CASSLQWNGQLNTEAFF. CDR3 nucleotides: TGCGCCAGCAGCCTACAATGGAACGGACAGCTGAACACTGAAGCTTTCTTT.

The chain is built from TRBV20-1 and TRBJ1-2; D is undetermined. From germline, CDR1 is DFQATT and CDR2 SNEGSKA (reference sequence). The V and J ends lost 3 bases and 8 bases respectively, with 10 bases between them. This CDR3 has 11 amino acids. CDR3 nucleotides: TGCAGTGCTAGGGCCGTATCCGGCTACACCTTC. It yields the protein CSARAVSGYTF.